These 26 T cell receptor beta chains originate from one sample sequenced in a study of blood T cells in healthy people across ages (dated by TCRdb to between 2014 and 2017). Library method: 5' RACE. Sequenced on an Illumina HiSeq 2500. The second PCR ran for about 6 to 11 cycles and used a J-beta primer mix along with a sample-barcoded 5' primer. TCRdb itself trimmed the public reads at Q25 with fastp, ran MiXCR and retained productive beta chains. CDR3 protein sequences are deduplicated, and each keeps its most common genes and DNA. Within this sample are 1.5 million to 2 million distinct CDR3 sequences, with approximately 32% of them counted one time only. Around 10% of the sample lies in the top ten. Sequencing input: blood. The receptors were sampled from a woman under 40 in good health.

This chain connects TRBV12-3 or TRBV12-4 to TRBJ2-7; TRBD2 is a possible D gene (6 bases). Near its end, the DNA agrees better with TRBJ2-5, so the J call may be wrong. CDR3 length: 14 amino acids. CDR3: CASTFGLGGETQYF. The CDR3 DNA reads TGTGCCAGCACCTTCGGTCTGGGAGGAGAGACCCAGTACTTC.

In its sample, this clonotype was seen a few times. The V gene is TRBV5-1, the J gene TRBJ2-1, with 8 bases lining up with TRBD1. The CDR3 runs 16 residues. Looked up from germline, CDR1 is SGHRS and CDR2 is YFSETQ. After removal of 1 base from V and 2 bases from J, the junction contained 5 bases not matched to a gene. CDR3 protein: CASSLKSGGAYNEQFF. The CDR3 nucleotides read TGCGCCAGCAGCTTGAAATCAGGGGGCGCCTACAATGAGCAGTTCTTC. Drawing the rest from reference TRBV5-1 and TRBJ2-1, the complete variable domain is KAGVTQTPRYLIKTRGQQVTLSCSPISGHRSVSWYQQTPGQGLQFLFEYFSETQRNKGNFPGRFSGRQFSNSRSEMNVSTLELGDSALYLCASSLKSGGAYNEQFFGPGTRLTVL.

This chain uses TRBV7-9 with TRBJ1-1, with no clear D. The CDR3 sequence is 14 residues long. V dropped 1 base and J dropped 1 base, with 7 bases sitting between them. CDR1 and CDR2 (germline): SEHNR, FQNEAQ (reference sequence). The CDR3 here is CASSLEGTNTEAFF. DNA for the CDR3: TGTGCCAGCAGCTTAGAGGGCACGAACACTGAAGCTTTCTTT.

The V gene is TRBV5-1, the J gene TRBJ2-1; 8 nucleotides line up with TRBD2. The CDR3 is 14 amino acids. J lost 6 bases, V lost 2 bases, and 4 bases had no gene match. Per germline, CDR1 SGHRS and CDR2 YFSETQ. The CDR3 loop reads CASSLAGVPNEQFF. CDR3 sequence (DNA): TGCGCCAGCAGCTTAGCGGGGGTCCCCAATGAGCAGTTCTTC.

On this clonotype: One junction end disagrees with the germline gene, perhaps due to a read error. The chain links TRBV7-2 to TRBJ2-3, with 8 bases aligning to TRBD1. The CDR3 loop spans 17 amino acids. The germline V gene encodes CDR1 SGHTA and CDR2 FQGNSA. CDR3 region: CASSLVGQGASTDTQYF. The CDR3 DNA follows: TGCGCCAGCAGCTTAGTCGGGCAGGGGGCTAGCACAGATACGCAGTATTTT.

This CDR3 is CSVEDRRGTGQETQYF. The CDR3 nucleotides read TGCAGCGTTGAAGATCGTAGGGGGACAGGACAAGAGACCCAGTACTTC. The J gene is TRBJ2-5, the V gene TRBV29-1, with TRBD1 identical over 8 bases. The CDR3 loop spans 16 amino acids. Trimming at V came to 0 bases and at J to 2 bases, leaving 8 bases not matched to a gene. Germline V gene data show CDR1 as SQVTM and CDR2 as ANQGSEA.

The V gene is TRBV11-2, the J gene TRBJ2-5, with D perhaps TRBD2 (7 bases). Between the trimmed V and J ends, which lost 0 bases and 5 bases, there was a span of 13 bases. Germline CDR1 is SGHAT and CDR2 is FQNNGV. The CDR3 is made up of 15 amino acids. DNA of the CDR3: TGTGCCAGCAGCTTAGAAAACGGGGGGCCCGAGACCCAGTACTTC. Translating gives CASSLENGGPETQYF. The full variable domain, completed using reference TRBV11-2 and TRBJ2-5, is EAGVAQSPRYKIIEKRQSVAFWCNPISGHATLYWYQQILGQGPKLLIQFQNNGVVDDSQLPKDRFSAERLKGVDSTLKIQPAKLEDSAVYLCASSLENGGPETQYFGPGTRLLVL.

Note on this clonotype: Since a much larger clone is just one base distant, this may be a read error. The chain joins TRBV11-2 to TRBJ2-5, with D unclear. Germline CDR1 and CDR2: SGHAT and FQNNGV. The CDR3 extends over 15 amino acids. CDR3 nucleotide sequence: TGTACCAGCAGCTTAGATTTCCAGGACCAAGAGACCCAGTACTTC. Translating gives CTSSLDFQDQETQYF.

Regarding this clonotype: One end of the junction varies from germline; a read error may be responsible. This rearrangement joins TRBV15 to TRBJ1-1; maybe TRBD1 (6 bases). This CDR3 has 13 amino acids. Germline values: CDR1 LNHNV, CDR2 YYDKDF (reference sequence). CDR3 region: CASSRDPGGRAFF. The CDR3 DNA follows: TGTGCCTCCAGCAGAGATCCGGGGGGGCGGGCTTTCTTT.

About this clonotype itself: An end of the junction does not agree with germline; a read error may underlie this. The chain recombines TRBV20-1 with TRBJ2-7; 7 bases fit TRBD2. This CDR3 has 15 amino acids. The germline V gene encodes CDR1 DFQATT and CDR2 SNEGSKA (reference sequence). The CDR3 DNA sequence: TGCAGTGCTAGGGCCCTAGCGGATAGCTCCTGCGAGCAGTACTTC. It yields the protein CSARALADSSCEQYF.

This clonotype was recorded a few times. The chain uses TRBV27 and TRBJ2-1; 9 positions match TRBD2. Per germline, CDR1 MNHEY and CDR2 SMNVEV (reference sequence). The CDR3 has 15 amino acids. Trimming cost V 2 bases and J 9 bases; bases outside gene matches: 8. The CDR3 sequence: CASSLGGRAPTEQFF. The CDR3 DNA reads TGTGCCAGCAGTTTAGGCGGGAGGGCCCCGACTGAGCAGTTCTTC.

A single count supports this clonotype. The chain combines TRBV12-3 or TRBV12-4 with TRBJ2-1; 7 positions agree with TRBD2. Matching the DNA end better, TRBJ2-7 makes the J call doubtful. The CDR3 is 17 amino acids. The CDR3 DNA reads as TGTGCCAGCAGTTTTGCGGCGGTAACGGGAGGTTACAATGAGCAGTACTTC. Its protein product is CASSFAAVTGGYNEQYF.

This clonotype was found once. The J gene is TRBJ2-2, the V gene TRBV6-5, with D maybe TRBD2 (6 bases). The ends were cut back, 6 bases at V and 1 base at J, with 12 bases in the middle. This CDR3 contains 15 residues. In germline, CDR1 is MNHEY, CDR2 SVGAGI. The CDR3 DNA sequence: TGTGCCAGCAGGCGACGGACTAAGAACACCGGGGAGCTGTTTTTT. It is translated as CASRRRTKNTGELFF.

This clonotype was seen just once. V usage is TRBV12-5 and J usage is TRBJ2-1, with 10 bases matching TRBD2. CDR1 is LGHNT and CDR2 is FRNRAP in the germline V gene. This CDR3 region has 20 residues. With 1 base clipped from V and 0 bases from J, the junction kept 12 bases outside the gene matches. The CDR3 is CASGLDTGTSVQSSYNEQFF. The CDR3 nucleotides are TGTGCTAGTGGTTTGGATACCGGGACTAGCGTACAGAGCTCCTACAATGAGCAGTTCTTC. Full variable domain (outside the CDR3, taken from reference TRBV12-5 and TRBJ2-1): DARVTQTPRHKVTEMGQEVTMRCQPILGHNTVFWYRQTMMQGLELLAYFRNRAPLDDSGMPKDRFSAEMPDATLATLKIQPSEPRDSAVYFCASGLDTGTSVQSSYNEQFFGPGTRLTVL.

Only a few counts were recorded for this clonotype. This chain joins TRBV7-2 and TRBJ2-1, with 8 bases matching TRBD2. Trimming took 1 base from V and 2 from J; bases not matched to a gene: 7. CDR3 length: 17 residues. CDR1 and CDR2 (germline): SGHTA, FQGNSA. The CDR3, as DNA: TGTGCCAGCAGCTTAGATCGGAGCGGGAGAACCTACAATGAGCAGTTCTTC. Protein product: CASSLDRSGRTYNEQFF. The full variable domain, its missing parts supplied by reference TRBV7-2 and TRBJ2-1, is GAGVSQSPSNKVTEKGKDVELRCDPISGHTALYWYRQSLGQGLEFLIYFQGNSAPDKSGLPSDRFSAERTGGSVSTLTIQRTQQEDSAVYLCASSLDRSGRTYNEQFFGPGTRLTVL.

The chain links TRBV2 to TRBJ2-1; a possible D gene is TRBD2 (6 bases). This CDR3 contains 15 residues. The germline V gene encodes CDR1 SNHLY and CDR2 FYNNEI. V lost 2 bases and J 2 bases, leaving 10 bases between the germline ends. The CDR3 DNA reads as TGTGCCAGCAGTGAAACCGGGAGCCCCTACAATGAGCAGTTCTTC. This sequence encodes CASSETGSPYNEQFF. Variable domain in full (rest from reference TRBV2 and TRBJ2-1): EPEVTQTPSHQVTQMGQEVILRCVPISNHLYFYWYRQILGQKVEFLVSFYNNEISEKSEIFDDQFSVERPDGSNFTLKIRSTKLEDSAMYFCASSETGSPYNEQFFGPGTRLTVL.

The chain uses TRBV29-1 and TRBJ1-2, with unresolved D. Trimming pared 8 bases from V and 1 base from J, leaving 8 bases between. The CDR3 runs 11 residues. Germline CDR1 SQVTM, CDR2 ANQGSEA. In DNA, the CDR3 is TGCAGCACCGAACATAACTATGGCTACACCTTC. Translating gives CSTEHNYGYTF. Full variable domain (missing parts from reference TRBV29-1 and TRBJ1-2): SAVISQKPSRDICQRGTSLTIQCQVDSQVTMMFWYRQQPGQSLTLIATANQGSEATYESGFVIDKFPISRPNLTFSTLTVSNMSPEDSSIYLCSTEHNYGYTFGSGTRLTVV.

The chain has TRBV6-2 or TRBV6-3 and TRBJ2-5; TRBD1 agrees at 7 bases. Trimming removed 7 bases from V and 4 bases from J; junction bases left unmatched: 6. CDR3 length equals 13 residues. Germline loops: CDR1 MNHEY, CDR2 SVGEGT. The CDR3: CASTQGTIETQYF. CDR3 DNA sequence: TGTGCCAGCACACAGGGGACAATAGAGACCCAGTACTTC.

This clonotype was seen a single time. V gene TRBV9 combines with J gene TRBJ2-1, with TRBD1 matching over 7 bases. Germline V gene data show CDR1 as SGDLS and CDR2 as YYNGEE. With V trimmed by 3 bases and J by 3 bases, 3 bases remained unmatched. The CDR3 length is 14 residues. CDR3 residues: CASSGTGVYNEQFF. The CDR3 region has the DNA TGTGCCAGCAGCGGAACAGGGGTCTACAATGAGCAGTTCTTC.

This clonotype occurred a few times. The chain has TRBV15 and TRBJ2-3; 9 bases are a match to TRBD1. The CDR3 has 17 residues. CDR1 and CDR2 (germline): LNHNV, YYDKDF (reference sequence). The V gene end was trimmed by 2 bases and the J gene end by 0 bases; junction bases not matched to a gene: 6. CDR3 nucleotide sequence: TGTGCCACCAGCAGATTACAGGGGGCTTCTAGCACAGATACGCAGTATTTT. This codes for CATSRLQGASSTDTQYF.

This clonotype has more than one count but fewer than ten. In DNA, the CDR3 is TGTGCCAGCAGCAATAGGCCCCCTGGGAGAAATCTCTACGAGCAGTACTTC. This sequence encodes CASSNRPPGRNLYEQYF. The V gene is TRBV7-8, the J gene TRBJ2-7; weak D call: TRBD2 (5 bases). V lost 5 bases, J lost 3 bases, and 23 bases lay in between. This CDR3 is 17 amino acids long. Germline V gives CDR1 SGHVS, CDR2 FQNEAQ.

Worth noting for this clonotype: One end of the junction fails to match germline, which may point to a read error. This chain connects TRBV10-3 to TRBJ1-5; D may be TRBD1 (5 bases). CDR3 size: 16 residues. CDR1 is ENHRY, CDR2 SYGVKD, per germline. In DNA, the CDR3 is TGTGCCATTAGTGAGCCAGGGACTTATAGCAATCAGCCCCAGCATTTT. Amino acid sequence: CAISEPGTYSNQPQHF.

V and J are TRBV27 and TRBJ2-2; D is unclear. The V and J ends lost 7 bases and 1 base respectively, with 19 bases between them. The CDR3 spans 17 residues. Per the germline V gene, CDR1 is MNHEY and CDR2 is SMNVEV (reference sequence). The CDR3 DNA follows: TGTGCCAGCACCTTATTTCGAGGTGTCAAGAACACCGGGGAGCTGTTTTTT. Its protein product is CASTLFRGVKNTGELFF.

This clonotype occurred many times. The chain links TRBV10-3 to TRBJ2-5; 7 bases line up with TRBD2. Germline CDR1 reads ENHRY; CDR2 reads SYGVKD. The CDR3 is 16 amino acids. J was trimmed by 1 base and V by 4 bases; bases with no gene match: 9. The CDR3 reads CAISATGAGLQETQYF. The CDR3, as DNA: TGTGCCATCAGTGCCACTGGAGCGGGACTCCAAGAGACCCAGTACTTC.

This clonotype was observed once. The chain recombines TRBV5-1 with TRBJ1-5; the D gene is possibly TRBD1 (6 bases). Per germline, CDR1 SGHRS and CDR2 YFSETQ. V lost 0 bases and J lost 5, with 9 bases in between. The CDR3 runs 14 residues. The CDR3, as DNA: TGCGCCAGCAGCTTGGCAGGGGTCGATCAGCCCCAGCATTTT. Amino acid sequence: CASSLAGVDQPQHF.

This clonotype was counted at least ten times. The chain has TRBV7-9 and TRBJ2-7, with D hard to call. V lost 1 base, J lost 7 bases, and 5 bases lay in between. The CDR3 sequence is 11 residues long. The germline CDR1 and CDR2 sequences are SEHNR and FQNEAQ (reference sequence). The CDR3 spells CASSLDAEQYF. The CDR3 region has the DNA TGTGCCAGCAGCTTAGACGCGGAGCAGTACTTC.